This T cell receptor beta chain was sequenced during a study of T cells expressing NK-cell markers. Each CDR3 protein gets one entry in TCRdb, which reprocessed the 5' RACE reads and gives no DNA. In all, the sample yields almost 450,000 distinct CDR3 sequences. The germline V gene has CDR1 SGHTA and CDR2 FQGNSA. This CDR3 comprises 13 residues. This sequence originates from a woman between 18 and 75 years old in good health. The chain is built from TRBV7-2 and TRBJ1-6. The sample was blood T cells: a sorted CD56 or NKG2C T cell subset, CD4+ or CD8+ T cells, or bulk PBMC T cells (not recorded which). The CDR3: CASSLAQNSPLHF. The full variable domain, completed using reference TRBV7-2 and TRBJ1-6, is GAGVSQSPSNKVTEKGKDVELRCDPISGHTALYWYRQSLGQGLEFLIYFQGNSAPDKSGLPSDRFSAERTGGSVSTLTIQRTQQEDSAVYLCASSLAQNSPLHFGNGTRLTVT.